The source of this TCR beta chain is a study of cytomegalovirus exposure and HLA in healthy donors. This clone came up once. The PCR used 60 Vbeta and 13 Jbeta primers. The protocol was immunoSEQ multiplex PCR, while the TCRdb copy is restricted to in-frame clones and leaves out a portion. The sample lists 85,000 to 100,000 clones; 86% were seen once. The sequence came from a man aged 30 to 39 in good health and CMV-seropositive. The specimen sequenced was PBMCs.

CDR3 coding DNA: TGTGCCAGCAGTTACGGCCAGCGGGAAACCTACGAGCAGTACTTC. Translating it yields CASSYGQRETYEQYF. This chain connects TRBV6-5 to TRBJ2-7, with 7 bases that match TRBD2. Germline trimming cut 2 bases from V and 2 bases from J; bases unmatched to any gene: 6. This CDR3 contains 15 residues. The germline V gene has CDR1 MNHEY and CDR2 SVGAGI.